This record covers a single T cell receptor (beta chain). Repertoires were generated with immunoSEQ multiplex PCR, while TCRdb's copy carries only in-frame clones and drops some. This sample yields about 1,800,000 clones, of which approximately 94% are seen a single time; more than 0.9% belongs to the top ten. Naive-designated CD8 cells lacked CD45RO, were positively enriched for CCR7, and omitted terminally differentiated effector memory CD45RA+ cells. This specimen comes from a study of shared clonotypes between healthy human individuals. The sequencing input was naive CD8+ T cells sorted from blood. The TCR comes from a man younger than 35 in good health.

The CDR3 here is CAWSVLAGSWNEQFF. CDR3 nucleotides: TGTGCCTGGAGTGTTTTAGCGGGAAGTTGGAATGAGCAGTTCTTC. V and J are TRBV30 and TRBJ2-1, with 8 bases matching TRBD2. CDR3 size: 15 residues. V shed 0 bases and J 7 bases; nucleotides not matched to a gene: 8. Germline V gene data show CDR1 as GTSNPN and CDR2 as SVGIG (reference sequence).